Listed here is a single T cell receptor (beta chain). This sample is part of a study of shared clonotypes between healthy human individuals. Trimming pared 4 bases from V and 6 bases from J, leaving 13 bases between. Germline V CDR1 and CDR2: SGHNT, YYREEE (reference sequence). The CDR3 consists of 14 residues. Splitting the CD4+ cells yielded a CD45RA+ naive subset and a CD45RA-negative memory subset. Sequenced by immunoSEQ multiplex PCR; TCRdb stores in-frame clones only, minus some. The data show roughly 2.6 million clones, more than 90% seen once. Material: naive CD4+ T cells sorted from blood. Regarding subset: CD45RA+ positively selected. The V gene is TRBV5-4, the J gene TRBJ2-2; no firm D call. This TCR came from a man between 18 and 29 years old in good health. This CDR3 is CASSNPMAPGELFF. CDR3 DNA sequence: TGTGCCAGCAGCAATCCTATGGCACCCGGGGAGCTGTTTTTT. The full variable domain, completed using reference TRBV5-4 and TRBJ2-2, is ETGVTQSPTHLIKTRGQQVTLRCSSQSGHNTVSWYQQALGQGPQFIFQYYREEENGRGNFPPRFSGLQFPNYSSELNVNALELDDSALYLCASSNPMAPGELFFGEGSRLTVL.